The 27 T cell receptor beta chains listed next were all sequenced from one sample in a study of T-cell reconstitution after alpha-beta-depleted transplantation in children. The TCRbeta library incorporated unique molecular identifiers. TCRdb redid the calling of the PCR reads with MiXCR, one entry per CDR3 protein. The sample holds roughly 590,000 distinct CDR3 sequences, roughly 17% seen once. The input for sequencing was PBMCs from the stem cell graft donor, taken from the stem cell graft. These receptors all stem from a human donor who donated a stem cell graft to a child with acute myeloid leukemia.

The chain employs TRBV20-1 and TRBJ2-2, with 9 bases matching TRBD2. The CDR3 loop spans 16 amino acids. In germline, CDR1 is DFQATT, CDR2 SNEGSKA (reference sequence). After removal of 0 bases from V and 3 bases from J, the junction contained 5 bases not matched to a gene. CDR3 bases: TGCAGTGCTAGAGAGGCGGCGGGGGGGGACACCGGGGAGCTGTTTTTT. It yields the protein CSAREAAGGDTGELFF.

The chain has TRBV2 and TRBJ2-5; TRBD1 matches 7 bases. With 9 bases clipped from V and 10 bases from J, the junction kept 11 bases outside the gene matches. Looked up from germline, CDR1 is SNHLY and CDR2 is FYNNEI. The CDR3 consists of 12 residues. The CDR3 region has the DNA TGTGCCAGTCATAACAGGGGCTTGGGCCAGTACTTC. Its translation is CASHNRGLGQYF.

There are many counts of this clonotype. This chain's CDR3 is CSAQGGMNTEAFF. The CDR3 DNA reads as TGCAGTGCCCAGGGGGGCATGAACACTGAAGCTTTCTTT. The chain combines TRBV20-1 with TRBJ1-1; TRBD1 matches 7 bases. Trimming took 6 bases from V and 0 from J; bases not matched to a gene: 4. This CDR3 has 13 amino acids. Germline CDR1 DFQATT, CDR2 SNEGSKA (reference sequence).

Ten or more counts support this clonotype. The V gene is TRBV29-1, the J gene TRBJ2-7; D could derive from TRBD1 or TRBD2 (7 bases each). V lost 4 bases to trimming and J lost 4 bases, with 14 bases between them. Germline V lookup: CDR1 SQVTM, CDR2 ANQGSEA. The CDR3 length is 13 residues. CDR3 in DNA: TGCAGCGTTGGCGCAGGGGGGGGATACGAGCAGTACTTC. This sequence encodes CSVGAGGGYEQYF.

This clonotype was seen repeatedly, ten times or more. The CDR3 DNA reads TGCAGCGTAGCCGAAAGGGGCTACACCTTC. This sequence encodes CSVAERGYTF. The chain carries TRBV29-1 and TRBJ1-2, with D hard to call. Trimming took 6 bases from V and 8 from J, leaving 10 bases between them. This CDR3 has 10 residues. In germline, CDR1 is SQVTM, CDR2 ANQGSEA.

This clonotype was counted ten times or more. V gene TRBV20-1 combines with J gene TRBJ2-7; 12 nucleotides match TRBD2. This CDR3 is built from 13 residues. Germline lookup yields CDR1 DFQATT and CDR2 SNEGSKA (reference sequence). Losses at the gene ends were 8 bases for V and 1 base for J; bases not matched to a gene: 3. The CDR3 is CSLLAGGSYEQYF. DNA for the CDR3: TGCAGTCTTCTAGCGGGGGGGTCCTACGAGCAGTACTTC.

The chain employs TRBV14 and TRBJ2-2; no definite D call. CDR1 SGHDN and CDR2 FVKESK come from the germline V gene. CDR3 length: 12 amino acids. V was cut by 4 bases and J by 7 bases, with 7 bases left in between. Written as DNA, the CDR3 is TGTGCCAGCAGCCCCGCCATCGGGGAGCTGTTTTTT. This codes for CASSPAIGELFF.

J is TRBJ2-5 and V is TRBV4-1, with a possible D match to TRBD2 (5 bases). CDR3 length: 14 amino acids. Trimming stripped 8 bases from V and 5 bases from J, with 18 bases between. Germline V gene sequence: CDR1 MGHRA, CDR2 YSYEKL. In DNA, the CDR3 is TGCGCCAGCGCGGGTATTGAGCAAGTGGAGACCCAGTACTTC. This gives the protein CASAGIEQVETQYF.

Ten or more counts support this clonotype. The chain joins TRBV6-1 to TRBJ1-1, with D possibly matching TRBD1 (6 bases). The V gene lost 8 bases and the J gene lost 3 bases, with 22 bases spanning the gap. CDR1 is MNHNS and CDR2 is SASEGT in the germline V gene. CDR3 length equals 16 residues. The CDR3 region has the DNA TGTGCCAGCGCACCCATCCAGAAAGGGGGTCACACTGAAGCTTTCTTT. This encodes CASAPIQKGGHTEAFF.

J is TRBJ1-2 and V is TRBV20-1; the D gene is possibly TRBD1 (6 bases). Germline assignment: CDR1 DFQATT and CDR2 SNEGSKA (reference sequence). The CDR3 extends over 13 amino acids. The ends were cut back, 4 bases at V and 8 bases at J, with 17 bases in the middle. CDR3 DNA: TGCAGTGCTACCCTAGGGGGAGCGGGCGGCTACACCTTC. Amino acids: CSATLGGAGGYTF.

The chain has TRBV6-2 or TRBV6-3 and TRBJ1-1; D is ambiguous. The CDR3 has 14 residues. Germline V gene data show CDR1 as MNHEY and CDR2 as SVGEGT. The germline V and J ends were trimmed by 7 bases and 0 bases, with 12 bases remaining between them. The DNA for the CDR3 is TGTGCCAGCACCACCAGGTTCATGAACACTGAAGCTTTCTTT. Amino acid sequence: CASTTRFMNTEAFF.

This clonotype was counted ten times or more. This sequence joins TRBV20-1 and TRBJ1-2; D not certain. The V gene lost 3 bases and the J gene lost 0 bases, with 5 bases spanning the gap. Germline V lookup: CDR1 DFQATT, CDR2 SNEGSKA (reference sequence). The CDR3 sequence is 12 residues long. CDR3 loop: CSASPSNYGYTF. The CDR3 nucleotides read TGCAGTGCTAGCCCGTCTAACTATGGCTACACCTTC.

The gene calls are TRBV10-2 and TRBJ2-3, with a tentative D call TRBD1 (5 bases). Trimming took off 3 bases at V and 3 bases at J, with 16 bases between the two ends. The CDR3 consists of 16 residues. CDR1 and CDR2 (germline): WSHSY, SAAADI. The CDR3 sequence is CASSDEGAGGTDTQYF. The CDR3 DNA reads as TGCGCCAGCAGTGACGAAGGGGCAGGTGGGACAGATACGCAGTATTTT.

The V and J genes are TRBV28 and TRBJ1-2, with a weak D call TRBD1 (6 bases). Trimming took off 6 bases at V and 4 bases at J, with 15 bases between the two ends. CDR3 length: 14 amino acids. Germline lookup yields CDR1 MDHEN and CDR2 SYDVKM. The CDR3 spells CASRLQEGGYGYTF. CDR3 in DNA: TGTGCCAGCAGGTTACAGGAGGGGGGCTATGGCTACACCTTC.

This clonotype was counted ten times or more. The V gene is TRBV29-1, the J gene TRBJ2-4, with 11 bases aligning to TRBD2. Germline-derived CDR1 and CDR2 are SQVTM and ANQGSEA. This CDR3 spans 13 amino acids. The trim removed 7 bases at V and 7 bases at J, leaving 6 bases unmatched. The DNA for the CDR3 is TGCAGCGCGAGGGGACTAGCGGAGAACATTCAGTACTTC. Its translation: CSARGLAENIQYF.

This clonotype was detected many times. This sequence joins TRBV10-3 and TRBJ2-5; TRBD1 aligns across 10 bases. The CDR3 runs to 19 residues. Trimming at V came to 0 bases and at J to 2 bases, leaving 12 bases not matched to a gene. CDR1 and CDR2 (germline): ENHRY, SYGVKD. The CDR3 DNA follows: TGTGCCATCAGTGAGTCTAAGGGTATCCTGGACAGGGGGCAAGAGACCCAGTACTTC. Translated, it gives CAISESKGILDRGQETQYF.

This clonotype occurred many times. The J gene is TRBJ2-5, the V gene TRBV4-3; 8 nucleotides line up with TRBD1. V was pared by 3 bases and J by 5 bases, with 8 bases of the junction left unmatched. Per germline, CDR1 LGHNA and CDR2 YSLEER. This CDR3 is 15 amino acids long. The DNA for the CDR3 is TGCGCCAGCAGCCAGGAACAGGGGGTGAGGGAGACCCAGTACTTC. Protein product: CASSQEQGVRETQYF.

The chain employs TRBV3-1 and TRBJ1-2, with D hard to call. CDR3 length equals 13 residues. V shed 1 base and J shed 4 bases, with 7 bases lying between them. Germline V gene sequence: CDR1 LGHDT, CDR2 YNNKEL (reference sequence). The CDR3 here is CASSQAIGYGYTF. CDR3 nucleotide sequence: TGTGCCAGCAGCCAAGCTATCGGCTATGGCTACACCTTC. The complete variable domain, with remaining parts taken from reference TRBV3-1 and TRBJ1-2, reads DTAVSQTPKYLVTQMGNDKSIKCEQNLGHDTMYWYKQDSKKFLKIMFSYNNKELIINETVPNRFSPKSPDKAHLNLHINSLELGDSAVYFCASSQAIGYGYTFGSGTRLTVV.

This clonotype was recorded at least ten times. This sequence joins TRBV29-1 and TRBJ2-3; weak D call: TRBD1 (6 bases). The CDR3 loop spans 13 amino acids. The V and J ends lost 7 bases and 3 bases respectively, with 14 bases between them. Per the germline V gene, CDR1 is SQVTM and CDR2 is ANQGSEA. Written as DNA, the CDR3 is TGCAGCGATTACAGGGTTGCGACAGATACGCAGTATTTT. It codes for CSDYRVATDTQYF.

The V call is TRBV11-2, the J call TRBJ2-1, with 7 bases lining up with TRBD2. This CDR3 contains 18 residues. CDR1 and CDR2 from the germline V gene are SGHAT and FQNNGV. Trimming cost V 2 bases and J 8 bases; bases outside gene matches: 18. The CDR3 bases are TGTGCCAGCAGCTTAAACCCTGCTGGAGGACTAGTCGTGGATGAGCAGTTCTTC. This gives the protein CASSLNPAGGLVVDEQFF.

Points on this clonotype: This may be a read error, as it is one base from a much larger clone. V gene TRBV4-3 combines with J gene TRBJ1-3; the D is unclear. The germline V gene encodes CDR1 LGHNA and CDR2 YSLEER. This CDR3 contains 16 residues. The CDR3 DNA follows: TGCGCCAGCAGCCAAGATTACGGCAGCTCTGGAAACACCAAATATTTT. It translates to CASSQDYGSSGNTKYF.

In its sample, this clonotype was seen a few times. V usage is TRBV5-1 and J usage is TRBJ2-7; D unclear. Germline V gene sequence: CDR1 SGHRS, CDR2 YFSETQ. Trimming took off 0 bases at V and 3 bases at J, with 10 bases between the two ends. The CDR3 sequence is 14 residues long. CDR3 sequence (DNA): TGCGCCAGCAGCTTGGGGCAGCTGGACTACGAGCAGTACTTC. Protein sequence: CASSLGQLDYEQYF.

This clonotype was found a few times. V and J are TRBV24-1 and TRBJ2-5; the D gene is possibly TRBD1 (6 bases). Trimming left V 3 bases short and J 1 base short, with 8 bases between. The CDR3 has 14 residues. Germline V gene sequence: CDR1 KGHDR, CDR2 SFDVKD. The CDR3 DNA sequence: TGTGCCACCAGTGATGGGGGCATCCAAGAGACCCAGTACTTC. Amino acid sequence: CATSDGGIQETQYF.

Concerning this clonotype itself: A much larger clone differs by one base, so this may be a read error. As DNA, the CDR3 is TGTGCCACCAGTGACTGGGACCTCTCTCTTAATGCGCAGTTCTTC. Its protein product is CATSDWDLSLNAQFF. The genes are TRBV24-1 and TRBJ2-1, with D perhaps matching TRBD1 or TRBD2 (5 bases each). This CDR3 has 15 amino acids. The germline V gene has CDR1 KGHDR and CDR2 SFDVKD.

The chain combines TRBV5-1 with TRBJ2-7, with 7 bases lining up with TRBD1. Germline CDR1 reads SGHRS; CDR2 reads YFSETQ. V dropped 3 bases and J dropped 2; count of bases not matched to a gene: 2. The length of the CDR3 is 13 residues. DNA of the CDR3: TGCGCCAGCAGCTGGGGACAGCCCTACGAGCAGTACGTC. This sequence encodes CASSWGQPYEQYV.

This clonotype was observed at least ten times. CDR3 sequence reads: CSAGGPLDNEQFF. The DNA of the CDR3 is TGCAGTGCCGGGGGGCCGTTGGACAATGAGCAGTTCTTC. The chain recombines TRBV20-1 with TRBJ2-1; TRBD2 is a possible D gene (7 bases). The V end was cut by 6 bases, the J end by 5 bases, with 14 bases between. This CDR3 has 13 residues. CDR1 and CDR2 (germline): DFQATT, SNEGSKA (reference sequence).

CDR3 amino acids: CSGDRGDTEAFF. The DNA of the CDR3 is TGCAGCGGGGACAGGGGTGACACTGAAGCTTTCTTT. V usage is TRBV29-1 and J usage is TRBJ1-1, with 10 bases aligning to TRBD1. V gave up 7 bases and J gave up 3 bases; unmatched junction bases: 2. Germline values: CDR1 SQVTM, CDR2 ANQGSEA. CDR3 length: 12 residues.